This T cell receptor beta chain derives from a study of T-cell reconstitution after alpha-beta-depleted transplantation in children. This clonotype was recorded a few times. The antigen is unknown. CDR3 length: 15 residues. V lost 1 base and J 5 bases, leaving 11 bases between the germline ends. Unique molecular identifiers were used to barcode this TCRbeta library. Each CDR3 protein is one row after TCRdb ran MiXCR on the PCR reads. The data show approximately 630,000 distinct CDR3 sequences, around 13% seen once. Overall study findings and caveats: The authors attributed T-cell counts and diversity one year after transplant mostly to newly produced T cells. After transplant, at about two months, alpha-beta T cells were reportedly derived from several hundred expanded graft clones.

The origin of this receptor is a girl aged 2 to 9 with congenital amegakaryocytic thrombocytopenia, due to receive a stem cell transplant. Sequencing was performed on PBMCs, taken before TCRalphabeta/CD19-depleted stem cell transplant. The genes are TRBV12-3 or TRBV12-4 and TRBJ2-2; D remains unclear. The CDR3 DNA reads TGTGCCAGCAGTTTAGGGGCCCCCTCAACCGGGGAGCTGTTTTTT. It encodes CASSLGAPSTGELFF.